A single sample gave rise to the 32 T cell receptor gamma chains below, sequenced in a study of Vδ1+ human thymocytes. Regarding the study as a whole: Highly polyclonal TRG and TRD repertoires with Gaussian CDR3 length distributions appeared in thymus.

Which antigens these TCRs recognize remains unknown. Sequences come from RNA converted to cDNA by reverse transcription. Multiplex PCR used pooled V-gene forward primers and a constant-region reverse primer to amplify CDR3s. TCRdb reprocessed the multiplex PCR reads using CATT. The repertoire includes 9,000 to 13,000 gamma-chain clones, under 55% of them detected once, and about 2.1% sits in the top ten. Sequenced sample: Vdelta1+ gamma-delta thymocytes from the thymus. The subset was: FACS-sorted CD3+ TCRalphabeta- TCRVdelta1+ TCRVdelta2- thymocytes. The receptors here all came from a boy under two years old who had congenital heart surgery.

This chain links TRGV3 with TRGJ1 or TRGJ2. Germline matching of the DNA provided the J gene here, since TCRdb leaves it blank. Germline assignment: CDR1 VTNTFY and CDR2 YDVSTARD (reference sequence). V dropped 5 bases and J dropped 2; count of bases not matched to a gene: 9. The CDR3 is made up of 14 amino acids. The DNA for the CDR3 is TGTGCCACCTGGGTCTACCCCGATTATTATAAGAAACTCTTT. Residues: CATWVYPDYYKKLF.

This clone was seen a few times. The chain combines TRGV9 with TRGJ1 or TRGJ2. The germline V gene encodes CDR1 GITISATS and CDR2 ISYDGTV (reference sequence). Losses at the gene ends were 0 bases for V and 11 bases for J; bases not matched to a gene: 7. The CDR3 is 12 amino acids. CDR3 amino acids: CALWEVQGEKLF. The DNA of the CDR3 is TGTGCCTTGTGGGAGGTGCAGGGAGAGAAACTCTTT.

This clone was observed a few times. V and J are TRGV9 and TRGJ1 or TRGJ2. From germline, CDR1 is GITISATS and CDR2 ISYDGTV (reference sequence). The CDR3 sequence is 11 residues long. Trimming at V came to 3 bases and at J to 5 bases, leaving 1 base not matched to a gene. For the CDR3, the DNA is TGTGCCTTGTGGGAGCATTATAAGAAACTCTTT. This sequence encodes CALWEHYKKLF.

Comment on this clone: The sample has other DNA sequences that encode this CDR3 too. The V gene is TRGV3, the J gene TRGJ1 or TRGJ2. Here the J gene came from matching the DNA to germline, since TCRdb omits it. V lost 0 bases, J lost 3 bases, and 5 bases stayed unmatched. Per the germline V gene, CDR1 is VTNTFY and CDR2 is YDVSTARD (reference sequence). The CDR3 consists of 14 residues. The CDR3 DNA is TGTGCCACCTGGGACAGGCGGGTTTATTATAAGAAACTCTTT. Residues: CATWDRRVYYKKLF.

This clone was counted between two and nine times. The chain uses TRGV9 and TRGJ1 or TRGJ2. J lost 3 bases, V lost 2 bases, and 4 bases had no gene match. From germline, CDR1 is GITISATS and CDR2 ISYDGTV (reference sequence). CDR3 length: 13 amino acids. The CDR3 spells CALWEGPYYKKLF. The CDR3 DNA sequence: TGTGCCTTGTGGGAGGGACCTTATTATAAGAAACTCTTT.

The gene calls are TRGV4 and TRGJ1 or TRGJ2. TCRdb offers no J gene call, so here the DNA was matched to germline to obtain one. This CDR3 has 15 amino acids. Losses at the gene ends were 0 bases for V and 2 bases for J; bases not matched to a gene: 7. Germline-derived CDR1 and CDR2 are EGSTGY and YDSYTSSV. The CDR3 DNA follows: TGTGCCACCTGGGATGGGCCGAGCGATTATTATAAGAAACTCTTT. This gives the protein CATWDGPSDYYKKLF.

In regard to this clone: Other DNA sequences in the same sample also yield this CDR3. This rearrangement joins TRGV4 to TRGJ1 or TRGJ2. TCRdb records no J gene; here it was assigned by comparing the DNA to germline. V lost 4 bases and J lost 0; bases outside the gene matches: 3. The germline V gene encodes CDR1 EGSTGY and CDR2 YDSYTSSV. The CDR3 is 13 amino acids. CDR3 sequence (DNA): TGTGCCACCTGGGAGGTGAATTATTATAAGAAACTCTTT. It specifies CATWEVNYYKKLF.

The chain has TRGV4 and TRGJ1 or TRGJ2. CDR1 is EGSTGY, CDR2 YDSYTSSV, per germline. This CDR3 contains 16 residues. The V gene end was trimmed by 2 bases and the J gene end by 0 bases; junction bases not matched to a gene: 10. The CDR3 loop is CATWDVLRSNYYKKLF. DNA for the CDR3: TGTGCCACCTGGGATGTCCTTCGTTCGAATTATTATAAGAAACTCTTT.

The chain uses TRGV9 and TRGJ1 or TRGJ2. The V and J ends lost 0 bases and 3 bases, in that order; junction bases with no gene match: 8. CDR3 length: 15 residues. Germline CDR1 reads GITISATS; CDR2 reads ISYDGTV (reference sequence). The CDR3 region has the DNA TGTGCCTTGTGGGAGGTGCTAGAGATTTATTATAAGAAACTCTTT. This codes for CALWEVLEIYYKKLF.

In its sample, this clone was seen once. The chain links TRGV3 to TRGJ1 or TRGJ2. Germline matching of the DNA provided the J gene here, since TCRdb leaves it blank. CDR1 is VTNTFY, CDR2 YDVSTARD, per germline (reference sequence). With 2 bases clipped from V and 8 bases from J, the junction kept 12 bases outside the gene matches. This CDR3 is 14 amino acids long. DNA for the CDR3: TGTGCCACCTGGGACACTCCTTGGCGGGATAAGAAACTCTTT. This encodes CATWDTPWRDKKLF.

This clone appeared a few times. Other nucleotide sequences in the sample specify the same CDR3. This chain links TRGV4 with TRGJ1 or TRGJ2. Germline CDR1 reads EGSTGY; CDR2 reads YDSYTSSV. The CDR3 is made up of 12 amino acids. Unmatched junction bases numbered 4, after V lost 4 bases and J lost 4 bases. CDR3 bases: TGTGCCACCTGGGACGGATATTATAAGAAACTCTTT. This gives the protein CATWDGYYKKLF.

V is TRGV9 and J is TRGJP. TCRdb records no J gene; here it was assigned by comparing the DNA to germline. Trimming at V came to 2 bases and at J to 2 bases, leaving 3 bases not matched to a gene. CDR3 length: 17 amino acids. Germline-derived CDR1 and CDR2 are GITISATS and ISYDGTV (reference sequence). The CDR3 region has the DNA TGTGCCTTGTGGGAGGACCGGCAAGAGTTGGGCAAAAAAATCAAGGTATTT. Its protein product is CALWEDRQELGKKIKVF.

This rearrangement joins TRGV4 to TRGJ1 or TRGJ2. Here the J gene came from matching the DNA to germline, since TCRdb omits it. CDR1 is EGSTGY and CDR2 is YDSYTSSV in the germline V gene. V dropped 0 bases and J dropped 10; count of bases not matched to a gene: 3. CDR3 length: 11 residues. CDR3: CATWDGGKKLF. The CDR3, as DNA: TGTGCCACCTGGGATGGGGGGAAGAAACTCTTT.

As regards this clone: Different DNA sequences within this sample yield the same CDR3. The chain employs TRGV9 and TRGJ1 or TRGJ2. The germline V gene has CDR1 GITISATS and CDR2 ISYDGTV (reference sequence). The CDR3 consists of 13 residues. The J segment lost 4 bases and the V segment lost 2 bases, leaving 5 bases of the junction unmatched. This CDR3 reads CALWEARYYKKLF. In DNA form, the CDR3 reads TGTGCCTTGTGGGAGGCGAGATATTATAAGAAACTCTTT.

Remarks on this clone: A read error is possible here, since a much larger clone lies one base away. The V and J genes are TRGV4 and TRGJ1 or TRGJ2. The J gene comes from matching the DNA to germline here; TCRdb lacks it. Losses at the gene ends were 0 bases for V and 5 bases for J; bases not matched to a gene: 4. Germline V gene data show CDR1 as EGSTGY and CDR2 as YDSYTSSV. The CDR3 runs 13 residues. CDR3 nucleotide sequence: TGTGCCACCTGGGATGGGCTTAATTATAAGAAACTCTTT. It encodes CATWDGLNYKKLF.

This clone was detected a few times. The chain has TRGV4 and TRGJ1 or TRGJ2. V lost 6 bases and J lost 3; bases outside the gene matches: 5. The length of the CDR3 is 12 residues. Germline values: CDR1 EGSTGY, CDR2 YDSYTSSV. The CDR3: CATWYLYYKKLF. For the CDR3, the DNA is TGTGCCACCTGGTACCTTTATTATAAGAAACTCTTT.

The sample holds a few counts of this clone. The rearrangement links TRGV3 to TRGJ1 or TRGJ2. The V gene end was trimmed by 3 bases and the J gene end by 8 bases; junction bases not matched to a gene: 13. This CDR3 is built from 14 residues. Looked up from germline, CDR1 is VTNTFY and CDR2 is YDVSTARD (reference sequence). CDR3 nucleotide sequence: TGTGCCACCTGGGACCTGACCTCACGAAATAAGAAACTCTTT. Translated: CATWDLTSRNKKLF.

This clone was recorded a few times. This sequence joins TRGV5 and TRGJ1 or TRGJ2. Germline assignment: CDR1 VINAFY and CDR2 YDVSNSKD. The CDR3 runs 14 residues. V lost 0 bases to trimming and J lost 8 bases; unmatched junction nucleotides: 10. In nucleotides, the CDR3 is TGTGCCACCTGGGACAGGCGCGTGGGGGATAAGAAACTCTTT. Amino acid sequence: CATWDRRVGDKKLF.

This clone appeared a single time. V usage is TRGV2 and J usage is TRGJP2. TCRdb leaves out the J gene; it was filled in here by matching the DNA to germline. Trimming removed 0 bases from V and 6 bases from J; junction bases left unmatched: 4. The germline V gene has CDR1 EGSNGY and CDR2 YDSYNSKV. This CDR3 is built from 14 residues. In nucleotides, the CDR3 is TGTGCCACCTGGGACGGGCTATGTGATTGGATCAAGACGTTT. As protein: CATWDGLCDWIKTF.

As regards this clone: Other DNA variants within this sample encode the same CDR3. The genes are TRGV9 and TRGJ1 or TRGJ2. Trimming at V came to 1 base and at J to 7 bases, leaving 7 bases not matched to a gene. The CDR3 runs to 13 residues. Germline CDR1 and CDR2: GITISATS and ISYDGTV (reference sequence). CDR3 residues: CALWEVLGYKKLF. DNA of the CDR3: TGTGCCTTGTGGGAGGTCTTAGGCTATAAGAAACTCTTT.

Although no V gene was called, TRGJ1 or TRGJ2 is the J gene. The CDR3 is made up of 12 amino acids. Here the CDR3 DNA reads TGTGCCTTGTGTTATCCTTTTATGGGGAAACTCTTT. This sequence encodes CALCYPFMGKLF.

This clone was picked up a small number of times. V usage is TRGV8 and J usage is TRGJ1 or TRGJ2. Germline V gene lookup returns CDR1 VENAVY and CDR2 YDSYNSRV. The CDR3 runs to 15 residues. V lost 4 bases and J lost 7; bases outside the gene matches: 16. CDR3 region: CATWDGPQSGYKKLF. The CDR3 nucleotides read TGTGCCACCTGGGACGGTCCGCAGTCAGGCTATAAGAAACTCTTT.

The chain uses TRGV9 and TRGJP. The J gene was not available in TCRdb and was assigned here by matching the DNA to germline segments. In germline, CDR1 is GITISATS, CDR2 ISYDGTV (reference sequence). The V and J ends lost 2 bases and 7 bases, in that order; junction bases with no gene match: 8. The CDR3 contains 17 residues. The CDR3 DNA is TGTGCCTTGTGGGAGGCCCGGGGGGAGTTGGGCAAAAAAATCAAGGTATTT. Its translation: CALWEARGELGKKIKVF.

Of note for this clone: At one boundary the junction diverges from the germline segment, which might be a read error. The V and J genes are TRGV9 and TRGJ1 or TRGJ2. In germline, CDR1 is GITISATS, CDR2 ISYDGTV (reference sequence). The CDR3 extends over 11 amino acids. CDR3 residues: CAWWEVLKKLF. The CDR3 DNA reads as TGTGCCTGGTGGGAGGTGCTGAAGAAACTCTTT.

The chain links TRGV4 to TRGJ1 or TRGJ2. The J gene, missing from TCRdb, was assigned here through DNA to germline matching. Germline V gene data show CDR1 as EGSTGY and CDR2 as YDSYTSSV. V lost 1 base and J lost 8; bases outside the gene matches: 11. The CDR3 is 14 amino acids. CDR3 DNA: TGTGCCACCTGGGATGGCCCTGCTTTGGATAAGAAACTCTTT. Amino acid sequence: CATWDGPALDKKLF.

The chain couples TRGV9 to TRGJ1 or TRGJ2. The J gene, left out of TCRdb, was set here by checking the DNA against germline. The CDR3 extends over 13 amino acids. With V trimmed by 0 bases and J by 6 bases, 5 bases remained unmatched. Per germline, CDR1 GITISATS and CDR2 ISYDGTV (reference sequence). The CDR3 loop is CALWEVLRYKKLF. CDR3 sequence (DNA): TGTGCCTTGTGGGAGGTGCTACGTTATAAGAAACTCTTT.

This sequence joins TRGV4 and TRGJP1. No J gene is reported in TCRdb; it was inferred here by comparing the DNA with germline. V trimming: 1 base; J trimming: 3 bases; junction bases outside the gene matches: 2. Germline values: CDR1 EGSTGY, CDR2 YDSYTSSV. CDR3 length equals 14 residues. This CDR3 is CATWDGATGWFKIF. The CDR3 nucleotides read TGTGCCACCTGGGATGGAGCCACTGGTTGGTTCAAGATATTT.

The genes are TRGV5 and TRGJ1 or TRGJ2. The J gene, not given by TCRdb, was assigned here from a germline match of the nucleotide sequence. This CDR3 is built from 14 residues. Trimming cost V 0 bases and J 5 bases; bases outside gene matches: 7. Germline values: CDR1 VINAFY, CDR2 YDVSNSKD. DNA for the CDR3: TGTGCCACCTGGGACAGGCTGGTGGATTATAAGAAACTCTTT. Amino acid sequence: CATWDRLVDYKKLF.

This clone was seen only a few times. The J gene is TRGJ1 or TRGJ2, the V gene TRGV5. The junction had 6 bases not matched to a gene; V was cut back by 0 bases and J by 10 bases. The CDR3 is 12 amino acids. Germline V gene lookup returns CDR1 VINAFY and CDR2 YDVSNSKD. CDR3: CATWDRPWKKLF. CDR3 in DNA: TGTGCCACCTGGGACAGGCCTTGGAAGAAACTCTTT.

As to this clone: This specimen includes other DNA sequences encoding the same CDR3. The chain joins TRGV3 to TRGJ1 or TRGJ2. V lost 0 bases to trimming and J lost 6 bases; unmatched junction nucleotides: 5. Germline V gene lookup returns CDR1 VTNTFY and CDR2 YDVSTARD (reference sequence). The CDR3 sequence is 13 residues long. Here the CDR3 reads CATWDRPCYKKLF. The DNA of the CDR3 is TGTGCCACCTGGGACAGGCCATGTTATAAGAAACTCTTT.

This rearrangement joins TRGV3 to TRGJ1 or TRGJ2. TCRdb carries no J gene annotation; the J gene was assigned here by matching the DNA with germline. Trimming took 5 bases from V and 8 from J; bases not matched to a gene: 12. The CDR3 totals 13 residues. The germline CDR1 and CDR2 sequences are VTNTFY and YDVSTARD (reference sequence). The CDR3 sequence is CATWVRLPNKKLF. The DNA for the CDR3 is TGTGCCACCTGGGTCCGCCTTCCGAATAAGAAACTCTTT.

The chain carries TRGV4 and TRGJ1 or TRGJ2. Germline V gene data show CDR1 as EGSTGY and CDR2 as YDSYTSSV. V gave up 0 bases and J gave up 4 bases; unmatched junction bases: 9. The CDR3 runs 15 residues. CDR3 region: CATWDGLGRYYKKLF. The CDR3 bases are TGTGCCACCTGGGATGGGCTGGGGAGGTATTATAAGAAACTCTTT.